These T cell receptor beta chains were read from a single sample in a study of T cells in Graves' hyperthyroidism and ophthalmopathy. TCRdb reprocessed the multiplex PCR reads via MiXCR and lists one record per CDR3 protein. This sample has around 290,000 distinct CDR3 sequences, with 10% to 15% found just once. The sample consisted of blood. These receptors were collected from a woman in her twenties or thirties with Graves' hyperthyroidism that later progressed to Graves' ophthalmopathy. CDR3s include the opening cysteine and the closing phenylalanine or tryptophan. The D gene is left open where the match is weak. Clone size, where shown, is once, few, many, or a class for clones that have expanded.

many	TRBV28	.	TRBJ2-5	15	CASSLATIFQETQYF	TGTGCCAGCAGTTTGGCGACTATTTTCCAAGAGACCCAGTACTTC
.	TRBV18	TRBD1	TRBJ1-1	14	CASSTTGSSTEAFF	TGTGCCAGCTCAACGACAGGGTCGAGCACTGAAGCTTTCTTT
few	TRBV7-6	.	TRBJ2-2	15	CTSSRGDANTGELFF	TGTACCAGCTCCAGGGGGGACGCGAACACCGGGGAGCTGTTTTTT
.	TRBV20-1	TRBD2	TRBJ2-1	16	CSARGGLAGEDNEQFF	TGCAGTGCTAGGGGTGGACTAGCGGGAGAGGACAATGAGCAGTTCTTC
many	TRBV28	.	TRBJ2-3	18	CASRAAEGLVRGTDTQYF	TGTGCCAGCAGGGCGGCTGAAGGACTAGTGAGGGGGACAGATACGCAGTATTTT
few	TRBV15	TRBD2	TRBJ2-7	14	CATSNGLVSYEQYF	TGTGCCACCAGCAACGGACTAGTTAGTTACGAGCAGTACTTC
many	TRBV12-3/TRBV12-4	TRBD1	TRBJ2-5	13	CASRGQVGETQYF	TGTGCCAGCAGAGGACAGGTCGGAGAGACCCAGTACTTC
many	TRBV20-1	TRBD1	TRBJ1-1	11	CSAQGGTEAFF	TGCAGTGCCCAGGGGGGAACTGAAGCTTTCTTT
many	TRBV11-2	TRBD2	TRBJ2-7	14	CATPSREGEYEQYF	TGTGCCACCCCCTCCCGGGAGGGCGAGTACGAGCAGTACTTC
.	TRBV29-1	.	TRBJ2-6	16	CSVEKQGSSGANVLTF	TGCAGCGTTGAAAAGCAGGGATCCTCTGGGGCCAACGTCCTGACTTTC
many	TRBV28	.	TRBJ1-3	12	CASSALGNTIYF	TGTGCCAGCAGTGCCTTAGGAAACACCATATATTTT
.	TRBV5-1	.	TRBJ1-2	14	CASSLTGNGDGYTF	TGCGCCAGCAGCTTGACAGGGAATGGTGATGGCTACACCTTC
few	TRBV24-1	.	TRBJ2-3	14	CATSDSASTDTQYF	TGTGCCACCAGTGATTCCGCTAGCACAGATACGCAGTATTTT
many	TRBV9	.	TRBJ2-7	13	CASSVGVDYEQYF	TGTGCCAGCAGCGTAGGAGTAGACTACGAGCAGTACTTC
many	TRBV6-2/TRBV6-3	.	TRBJ2-7	14	CASSSREVGYEQYF	TGTGCCAGCAGTTCCAGGGAGGTGGGTTACGAGCAGTACTTC
few	TRBV14	.	TRBJ2-2	14	CASSQVAYTGELFF	TGTGCCAGCAGCCAAGTCGCCTATACCGGGGAGCTGTTTTTT
.	TRBV5-1	TRBD1	TRBJ1-3	15	CASSWDRSSGNTIYF	TGCGCCAGCAGCTGGGACAGGAGCTCTGGAAACACCATATATTTT
.	TRBV5-6	.	TRBJ2-3	15	CASSLGLEGKNTQYF	TGTGCCAGCAGCTTGGGGCTAGAGGGAAAAAATACGCAGTATTTT
many	TRBV28	.	TRBJ2-7	14	CASSLGRGNYEQYF	TGTGCCAGCAGTTTAGGCAGGGGTAACTACGAGCAGTACTTC
few	TRBV6-1	TRBD1	TRBJ2-4	14	CASSEYGQENIQYF	TGTGCCAGCAGTGAATACGGACAGGAAAACATTCAGTACTTC
.	TRBV5-5	.	TRBJ1-2	9	CASSSPPAF	TGTGCCAGCAGCTCGCCCCCGGCCTTC
many	TRBV11-2	.	TRBJ1-1	13	CASSSSEGTEAFF	TGTGCCAGCAGCTCCAGTGAGGGAACTGAAGCTTTCTTT
.	TRBV19	TRBD1	TRBJ2-5	13	CATTSGTVGTQYF	TGTGCCACCACCTCCGGGACAGTGGGGACCCAGTACTTC